The rows below give T cell receptor beta chains drawn from one sample of a study of blood T cell repertoires in COVID-19. Assay used: immunoSEQ multiplex PCR; TCRdb lists only in-frame clones, some missing. This table has roughly 150,000 clones, 87% appearing once. Sequenced input: peripheral blood. These receptors were obtained from an elderly man with acute or convalescent COVID-19. Both conserved end residues are part of each CDR3. D genes are given only for firm matches. Only some rows state a clone size, as once, few, many or a class for expanded clones.

j_call d_call clone_size v_call cdr3_aa cdr3_nt
TRBJ2-7 . . TRBV24-1 CATSEGNPGREQYF TGTGCCACCAGTGAGGGGAACCCCGGGAGAGAGCAGTACTTC
TRBJ2-3 TRBD1 . TRBV5-1 CASSLRTGNTDTQYF TGCGCCAGCAGCTTGAGGACAGGGAACACAGATACGCAGTATTTT
TRBJ2-2 TRBD1 . TRBV5-8 CASSIPGQGEETGELFF TGTGCCAGCAGCATACCGGGACAGGGAGAAGAGACCGGGGAGCTGTTTTTT
TRBJ2-5 . . TRBV3-1/TRBV3-2 CASSDLATIQETQYF TGTGCCAGCAGCGATCTAGCGACTATCCAAGAGACCCAGTACTTC
TRBJ2-7 TRBD2 . TRBV29-1 CSVQTSGGSYEQYF TGCAGCGTTCAGACTAGCGGGGGGTCCTACGAGCAGTACTTC
TRBJ2-3 TRBD1 . TRBV18 CASSSGTGSTDTQYF TGTGCCAGCTCATCAGGGACAGGGAGCACAGATACGCAGTATTTT
TRBJ2-5 TRBD2 . TRBV5-6 CASSLRLAGMETQYF TGTGCCAGCAGCTTGCGACTAGCGGGGATGGAGACCCAGTACTTC
TRBJ1-1 . . TRBV27 CASSPQVRTEAFF TGTGCCAGCAGTCCGCAGGTGAGAACTGAAGCTTTCTTT
TRBJ2-1 TRBD2 . TRBV7-3 CASSLGASGGGSYNEQFF TGTGCCAGCAGCTTAGGGGCTAGCGGAGGAGGCTCCTACAATGAGCAGTTCTTC
TRBJ1-1 TRBD1 once TRBV28 CAISGPGQLTEAFF TGTGCCATCTCGGGCCCGGGACAGCTCACTGAAGCTTTCTTT
TRBJ2-1 . . TRBV27 CASSRDLYNEQFF TGTGCCAGCAGCCGGGATCTCTACAATGAGCAGTTCTTC
TRBJ2-2 . once TRBV24-1 CATSAGEVTGELFF TGTGCCACCAGTGCCGGGGAGGTCACCGGGGAGCTGTTTTTT
TRBJ1-4 . . TRBV19 CASSFSLAGAAMFF TGTGCCAGTAGTTTTTCGTTAGCGGGGGCTGCAATGTTTTTT
TRBJ1-4 TRBD1 . TRBV5-1 CASSGQDTRGEKLFF TGCGCCAGCAGCGGACAGGACACCAGGGGTGAAAAACTGTTTTTT
TRBJ2-7 TRBD1 . TRBV6-5 CASKAGTGPYEQYF TGTGCCAGCAAAGCCGGGACAGGCCCCTACGAGCAGTACTTC
TRBJ2-7 TRBD1 . TRBV5-5 CASSLVGTGTYEQYF TGTGCCAGCAGCTTGGTGGGGACAGGGACCTACGAGCAGTACTTC
TRBJ1-1 TRBD1 . TRBV11-2 CASSGTGGAYTEAFF TGTGCCAGCAGCGGAACAGGGGGGGCGTACACTGAAGCTTTCTTT
TRBJ1-6 . . TRBV5-1 CASSLAGGLDSPLHF TGCGCCAGCAGCTTGGCCGGGGGTTTGGATTCACCCCTCCACTTT
TRBJ2-7 . few TRBV7-8 CASSWGTFTMEQYF TGTGCCAGCAGCTGGGGGACTTTCACGATGGAGCAGTACTTC
TRBJ2-3 TRBD2 . TRBV2 CASRLAGGSDTQYF TGTGCCAGCAGGTTAGCGGGGGGGTCAGATACGCAGTATTTT
TRBJ1-3 . few TRBV28 CASSLSSGSGGSGNTIYF TGTGCCAGCAGTTTATCCTCGGGTTCGGGAGGGTCAGGAAACACCATATATTTT
TRBJ2-1 TRBD2 . TRBV19 CASSLLAGESEQFF TGTGCCAGTAGTCTACTAGCGGGAGAAAGTGAGCAGTTCTTC
TRBJ2-3 . . TRBV2 CASRKDYTDTQYF TGTGCCAGCAGAAAGGACTATACGGATACGCAGTATTTT
TRBJ1-1 . . TRBV2 CASETGYGTEAFF TGTGCCAGCGAAACAGGTTATGGTACTGAAGCTTTCTTT
TRBJ1-1 . . TRBV3-1/TRBV3-2 CASSPQGNTEAFF TGTGCCAGCAGTCCTCAGGGGAACACTGAAGCTTTCTTT
TRBJ2-1 . . TRBV2 CASSRGSGRENNEQFF TGTGCCAGCAGTAGAGGTTCAGGGCGGGAAAACAATGAGCAGTTCTTC
TRBJ2-3 TRBD2 . TRBV9 CASSAGASGGTDTQYF TGTGCCAGCAGCGCTGGGGCTAGCGGGGGAACCGATACGCAGTATTTT
TRBJ1-2 . once TRBV27 CASSPGGIGGYTF TGTGCCAGCAGCCCCGGGGGAATTGGTGGCTACACCTTC
TRBJ1-2 . . TRBV28 CASSFLGIWYGYTF TGTGCCAGCAGTTTTCTCGGGATATGGTATGGCTACACCTTC
TRBJ1-2 . few TRBV5-4 CASSLSIGDGYTF TGTGCCAGCAGCTTGTCCATAGGGGATGGCTACACCTTC
TRBJ1-5 TRBD1 . TRBV7-8 CASSQLGQQSNQPQHF TGTGCCAGCAGCCAATTGGGACAGCAGAGCAATCAGCCCCAGCATTTT
TRBJ1-3 TRBD1 once TRBV6-6 CASRYGEDRAGNTIYF TGTGCCAGCAGATATGGAGAAGACAGGGCTGGAAACACCATATATTTT
TRBJ2-1 TRBD1 . TRBV12-5 CASGLVLGQGRLVEQFF TGTGCTAGTGGTTTGGTACTGGGACAGGGTAGGTTAGTTGAGCAGTTCTTC
TRBJ2-1 TRBD1 . TRBV28 CASSMTGVAIWEQFF TGTGCCAGCAGCATGACAGGGGTTGCGATCTGGGAGCAGTTCTTC
TRBJ1-5 . . TRBV19 CASSIRRDQPQHF TGTGCCAGTAGTATAAGGAGGGACCAGCCCCAGCATTTT
TRBJ1-1 TRBD1 . TRBV29-1 CSAHLTGGAGVAFF TGCAGCGCCCACTTGACAGGGGGCGCGGGTGTTGCTTTCTTT
TRBJ2-7 . . TRBV6-5 CASSPPKRGNYEQYF TGTGCCAGCAGCCCCCCCAAGCGCGGAAACTACGAGCAGTACTTC
TRBJ1-5 . . TRBV15 CATSRDLGGGQPQHF TGTGCCACCAGCAGAGATCTAGGGGGGGGCCAGCCCCAGCATTTT
TRBJ2-7 . . TRBV7-9 CASSLTHVHEQYF TGTGCCAGCAGCTTAACTCATGTACACGAGCAGTACTTC
TRBJ1-1 . . TRBV5-6 CATGDRSTEAFF TGTGCCACAGGGGATCGAAGCACTGAAGCTTTCTTT
TRBJ1-6 . . TRBV28 CASTDYFNSPLHF TGTGCCAGCACCGACTACTTTAATTCACCCCTCCACTTT
TRBJ2-5 . . TRBV24-1 CATSAGGLETQYF TGTGCCACCAGTGCGGGGGGCTTGGAGACCCAGTACTTC
TRBJ2-7 TRBD2 . TRBV19 CASSIGASGGTTYEQYF TGTGCCAGTAGTATTGGGGCTAGCGGGGGGACCACCTACGAGCAGTACTTC
TRBJ2-7 . . TRBV6-5 CASSGGPPPYEQYF TGTGCCAGCAGCGGGGGGCCCCCTCCCTACGAGCAGTACTTC
TRBJ1-2 . . TRBV11-3 CASSFKWRTLTYGYTF TGTGCCAGCAGCTTTAAGTGGAGGACGCTGACCTATGGCTACACCTTC
TRBJ1-2 . . TRBV2 CASRRTVNYGYTF TGTGCCAGCAGGAGAACAGTTAACTATGGCTACACCTTC
TRBJ2-1 . . TRBV5-4 CASSFTGPKFF TGTGCCAGCAGCTTCACAGGGCCCAAGTTCTTC
TRBJ2-1 TRBD2 . TRBV24-1 CATATSGRASSYNEQFF TGTGCCACCGCAACTAGCGGGAGGGCCTCCTCCTACAATGAGCAGTTCTTC
TRBJ1-2 . . TRBV30 CAWRAGMDYGYTF TGTGCCTGGAGAGCAGGGATGGACTATGGCTACACCTTC
TRBJ2-7 . . TRBV7-6 CASSHRVSYEQYF TGTGCCAGCAGCCACAGGGTTTCCTACGAGCAGTACTTC
TRBJ2-7 TRBD2 . TRBV7-2 CASSLFLAGEYEQYF TGTGCCAGCAGCTTATTTCTAGCGGGAGAGTACGAGCAGTACTTC
TRBJ2-2 TRBD2 . TRBV7-9 CASRGTSGGLGELFF TGTGCCAGCAGAGGAACTAGCGGGGGTTTAGGGGAGCTGTTTTTT